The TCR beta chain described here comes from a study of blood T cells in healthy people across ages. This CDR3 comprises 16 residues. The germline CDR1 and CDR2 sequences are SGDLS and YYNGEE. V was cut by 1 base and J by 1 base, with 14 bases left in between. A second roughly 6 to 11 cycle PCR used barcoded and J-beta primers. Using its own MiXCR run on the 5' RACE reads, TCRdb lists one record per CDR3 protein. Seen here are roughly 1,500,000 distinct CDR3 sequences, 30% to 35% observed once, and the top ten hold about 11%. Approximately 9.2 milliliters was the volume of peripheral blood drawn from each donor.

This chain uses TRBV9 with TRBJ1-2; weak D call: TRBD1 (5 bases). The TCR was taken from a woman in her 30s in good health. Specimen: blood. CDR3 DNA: TGTGCCAGCAGCGTAAACCCGGGGCTGTATAACTATGGCTACACCTTC. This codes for CASSVNPGLYNYGYTF.